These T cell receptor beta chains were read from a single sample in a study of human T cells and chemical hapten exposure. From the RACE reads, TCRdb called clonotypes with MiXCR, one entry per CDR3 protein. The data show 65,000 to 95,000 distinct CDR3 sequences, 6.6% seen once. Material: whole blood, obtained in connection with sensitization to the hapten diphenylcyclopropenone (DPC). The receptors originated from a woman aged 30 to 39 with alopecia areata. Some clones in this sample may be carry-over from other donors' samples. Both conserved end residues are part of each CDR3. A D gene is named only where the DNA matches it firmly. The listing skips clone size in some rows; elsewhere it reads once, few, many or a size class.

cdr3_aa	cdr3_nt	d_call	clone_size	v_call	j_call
CSAPDRSGGMNTEAFF	TGCAGTGCACCGGACAGGTCTGGGGGTATGAACACTGAAGCTTTCTTT	TRBD1	few	TRBV20-1	TRBJ1-1
CSATRRTGTSYEQYF	TGCAGTGCCACGAGAAGAACAGGGACCTCCTACGAGCAGTACTTC	NA	many	TRBV20-1	TRBJ2-7
CASSLESASYEQYF	TGCGCCAGCAGCTTGGAATCAGCCTCCTACGAGCAGTACTTC	NA	NA	TRBV5-1	TRBJ2-7
CASSISGEKLFF	TGTGCCAGCAGCATATCCGGTGAAAAACTGTTTTTT	NA	many	TRBV7-2	TRBJ1-4
CASSSKLAGGVDTQYF	TGTGCCAGCAGCTCAAAGCTAGCGGGGGGGGTAGATACGCAGTATTTT	TRBD2	many	TRBV7-3	TRBJ2-3
CSVDGSSYNEQFF	TGCAGCGTGGACGGGAGCTCCTACAATGAGCAGTTCTTC	NA	NA	TRBV29-1	TRBJ2-1
CASSPGSSTHYGYTF	TGTGCCAGCTCACCGGGGTCCTCAACGCACTATGGCTACACCTTC	NA	many	TRBV18	TRBJ1-2
CATSRSFANSPLHF	TGTGCCACCAGCAGATCATTCGCCAATTCACCCCTCCACTTT	NA	few	TRBV15	TRBJ1-6
CSATRPGQGDIHRVF	TGCAGTGCTACGAGACCGGGACAGGGCGATATTCACCGGGTCTTC	TRBD1	NA	TRBV20-1	TRBJ2-1
CASSPAGTSVQETQYF	TGCGCCAGCAGCCCCGCCGGGACTAGCGTACAAGAGACCCAGTACTTC	TRBD2	many	TRBV5-1	TRBJ2-5
CASSSPDRGVNTEAFF	TGTGCCAGCAGCTCACCGGACAGGGGGGTGAACACTGAAGCTTTCTTT	TRBD1	NA	TRBV9	TRBJ1-1
CASRDPGTGLGKLFF	TGCGCCAGCAGGGATCCCGGGACAGGGCTCGGAAAACTGTTTTTT	TRBD1	many	TRBV5-1	TRBJ1-4
CASSQGRTSGRTQYF	TGTGCCAGCAGCCAAGGGAGGACTAGCGGACGCACGCAGTATTTT	TRBD2	many	TRBV3-1	TRBJ2-3
CASSHRDRVSLANYGYTF	TGTGCCAGCAGTCACAGGGACAGGGTATCGTTAGCTAACTATGGCTACACCTTC	TRBD1	NA	TRBV27	TRBJ1-2
CASSRRGTEAFF	TGTGCCAGCAGTCGACGGGGGACTGAAGCTTTCTTT	NA	many	TRBV6-5	TRBJ1-1
CATSRDSEETQYF	TGTGCCACCAGCAGGGACAGCGAAGAGACCCAGTACTTC	NA	many	TRBV15	TRBJ2-5
CASSVDRLTEAFF	TGTGCCAGCAGCGTGGACAGGTTGACTGAAGCTTTCTTT	TRBD1	NA	TRBV7-9	TRBJ1-1
CASSPRAGANVLTF	TGTGCCAGCAGCCCGAGAGCTGGGGCCAACGTCCTGACTTTC	NA	few	TRBV7-6	TRBJ2-6
CASSRQGRAEAFF	TGTGCCAGCAGCCGACAGGGTCGTGCTGAAGCTTTCTTT	TRBD1	few	TRBV6-5	TRBJ1-1
CASSTTGGTEAFF	TGTGCCAGCAGTACCACAGGGGGCACTGAAGCTTTCTTT	TRBD1	many	TRBV6-1	TRBJ1-1
CSARDLGLGQGRNVLYF	TGCAGTGCTAGAGATCTAGGTTTGGGACAGGGGCGTAACGTTCTGTACTTC	TRBD1	many	TRBV20-1	TRBJ2-7
CASSSGSSNNEQFF	TGTGCCAGCAGTTCAGGGTCCAGTAACAATGAGCAGTTCTTC	NA	NA	TRBV12-3/TRBV12-4	TRBJ2-1
CASSTRQDLRGYGYTF	TGTGCCAGTAGTACCCGACAGGATTTAAGGGGCTATGGCTACACCTTC	NA	NA	TRBV19	TRBJ1-2
CSASRGQGFLSSYEQYF	TGCAGTGCTTCCCGTGGACAGGGGTTTCTTTCCTCCTACGAGCAGTACTTC	TRBD1	many	TRBV20-1	TRBJ2-7
CSIGVPGLAKNIQYF	TGCAGCATTGGGGTCCCCGGGCTAGCCAAAAACATTCAGTACTTC	NA	many	TRBV29-1	TRBJ2-4
CASSLWQSNYGYTF	TGTGCCAGCAGCTTATGGCAGTCTAACTATGGCTACACCTTC	NA	few	TRBV7-9	TRBJ1-2
CASGGGGYRLDGYTF	TGTGCCAGCGGGGGCGGCGGATACCGTTTGGATGGCTACACCTTC	NA	NA	TRBV27	TRBJ1-2
CASRKGERTEAFF	TGTGCCAGCAGAAAAGGGGAGAGGACTGAAGCTTTCTTT	NA	NA	TRBV12-3/TRBV12-4	TRBJ1-1
CSARDLLRPGELFF	TGCAGTGCTAGAGACCTCTTAAGGCCCGGGGAGCTGTTTTTT	NA	many	TRBV20-1	TRBJ2-2
CASTLRLGGVSDTEAFF	TGTGCCAGCACCCTCAGGTTGGGGGGCGTTTCGGACACTGAAGCTTTCTTT	NA	NA	TRBV12-3/TRBV12-4	TRBJ1-1
CASSLTGASGELFF	TGTGCCAGCAGCCTAACGGGGGCAAGCGGGGAGCTGTTTTTT	NA	few	TRBV11-3	TRBJ2-2
CASSLTRQGASYNSPLHF	TGTGCCAGCAGCTTAACACGACAGGGTGCTTCCTATAATTCACCCCTCCACTTT	TRBD1	NA	TRBV13	TRBJ1-6
CASSQRTGGYGYTF	TGTGCCAGCAGCCAACGGACAGGGGGCTATGGCTACACCTTC	TRBD1	few	TRBV11-2	TRBJ1-2
CASTLRGLSTEAFF	TGTGCCAGCACCTTGAGGGGGCTTTCCACTGAAGCTTTCTTT	TRBD1	few	TRBV11-2	TRBJ1-1
CASGLRTEAFF	TGTGCTAGTGGTCTGCGGACTGAAGCTTTCTTT	NA	many	TRBV12-5	TRBJ1-1
CASSIRHGGQDGYTF	TGTGCCAGTAGTATCCGACATGGGGGGCAAGATGGCTACACCTTC	NA	NA	TRBV19	TRBJ1-2
CASRKRGAESSYNSPLHF	TGTGCCAGCCGGAAGCGGGGTGCAGAGAGCTCCTATAATTCACCCCTCCACTTT	NA	many	TRBV27	TRBJ1-6
CASSLQGVNTEAFF	TGTGCCAGCAGTTTGCAGGGCGTGAACACTGAAGCTTTCTTT	NA	few	TRBV27	TRBJ1-1
CASSGGFQETQYF	TGCGCCAGCAGCGGCGGTTTTCAAGAGACCCAGTACTTC	NA	many	TRBV10-2	TRBJ2-5
CATSRDKLAGWNQPQHF	TGTGCCACCAGCAGAGATAAGTTGGCAGGTTGGAATCAGCCCCAGCATTTT	NA	NA	TRBV15	TRBJ1-5
CASSLDQGNSPLHF	TGTGCCAGCAGTTTAGATCAGGGAAATTCACCCCTCCACTTT	NA	few	TRBV6-5	TRBJ1-6
CASSSRTLFEAFF	TGTGCCAGCAGCTCTAGGACCTTATTTGAAGCTTTCTTT	NA	many	TRBV7-9	TRBJ1-1